This entry lists 23 T cell receptor beta chains sequenced from one sample in a study of CD4 T cell repertoires in COVID-19. Only in-frame clones appear in the TCRdb table, and some are missing; sequencing was by immunoSEQ multiplex PCR. The sample has some 80,000 clones, around four fifths seen once. The source material was CD4+ T cells from peripheral blood, sampled after recovery from COVID-19. The receptors originated from a human donor who had COVID-19.

This clone was detected once. The chain is built from TRBV6-5 and TRBJ1-6, with D maybe TRBD1 (5 bases). Trimming shortened V by 5 bases and J by 9 bases, and 11 bases separated the two germline ends. Germline V gives CDR1 MNHEY, CDR2 SVGAGI. The CDR3 contains 13 residues. CDR3 nucleotide sequence: TGTGCCAGCAGTCAGGGTGTAAGTTCACCCCTCCACTTT. This translates into CASSQGVSSPLHF.

This chain links TRBV7-9 with TRBJ2-4; TRBD2 agrees at 7 bases. Germline V gives CDR1 SEHNR, CDR2 FQNEAQ (reference sequence). The CDR3 has 19 residues. V was pared by 3 bases and J by 0 bases, with 14 bases of the junction left unmatched. In nucleotides, the CDR3 is TGTGCCAGCAGCTTTCGCCTAGCGGAAGCTATACTAGCCAAAAACATTCAGTACTTC. Its translation: CASSFRLAEAILAKNIQYF.

This chain links TRBV6-4 with TRBJ1-4, with D unclear. V dropped 10 bases and J dropped 6 bases, with 6 bases sitting between them. Germline CDR1 reads MRHNA; CDR2 reads SNTAGT. The CDR3 extends over 10 amino acids. The CDR3: CAIQDEKLFF. CDR3 in DNA: TGTGCCATCCAAGATGAAAAACTGTTTTTT.

The chain links TRBV5-6 to TRBJ2-7; 7 bases agree with TRBD1. From germline, CDR1 is SGHDT and CDR2 YYEEEE. Trimming removed 0 bases from V and 6 bases from J; junction bases left unmatched: 6. The CDR3 totals 14 residues. The CDR3 protein is CASSLVRQGAEQYF. DNA for the CDR3: TGTGCCAGCAGCTTGGTCCGACAGGGCGCCGAGCAGTACTTC.

The chain carries TRBV30 and TRBJ2-1; 9 bases are a match to TRBD2. With 2 bases clipped from V and 5 bases from J, the junction kept 1 base outside the gene matches. The CDR3 contains 13 residues. From germline, CDR1 is GTSNPN and CDR2 SVGIG (reference sequence). CDR3 protein: CAWSPSGNNEQFF. CDR3 in DNA: TGTGCCTGGAGTCCTAGCGGGAACAATGAGCAGTTCTTC.

A single count supports this clone. The sample carries other DNA sequences with the same CDR3. CDR3 in amino acids: CASSPDGDTEAFF. DNA for the CDR3: TGTGCCAGCTCACCTGATGGGGACACTGAAGCTTTCTTT. The J gene is TRBJ1-1, the V gene TRBV18, with D uncertain. The CDR3 is 13 residues long. CDR1 and CDR2 from the germline V gene are KGHSH and LQKENI. The V end was cut by 3 bases, the J end by 3 bases, with 8 bases between.

The rearrangement joins TRBV7-2 to TRBJ2-4, with D uncertain. V was trimmed by 4 bases and J by 1 base, leaving 14 bases between them. Germline values: CDR1 SGHTA, CDR2 FQGNSA. CDR3 length equals 16 residues. Here the CDR3 reads CASSYSTTVAKNIQYF. As DNA, the CDR3 is TGTGCCAGCAGCTACTCTACAACGGTGGCCAAAAACATTCAGTACTTC.

The table lists this clone with a few counts. The DNA of the CDR3 is TGCGCCAGCAGCCAAGGGAGACTAGCGGGGAGCTCCTACGAGCAGTACTTC. Its translation: CASSQGRLAGSSYEQYF. The chain is built from TRBV4-1 and TRBJ2-7, with 11 positions matching TRBD2. The CDR3 spans 17 residues. CDR1 MGHRA and CDR2 YSYEKL come from the germline V gene. Trimming took 1 base from V and 0 from J; bases not matched to a gene: 5.

The V call is TRBV5-1, the J call TRBJ2-2; 12 bases are a match to TRBD2. J gave up 6 bases and V 0 bases, and 3 bases lay outside the gene matches. The length of the CDR3 is 16 residues. Germline CDR1 is SGHRS and CDR2 is YFSETQ. This chain's CDR3 is CASSLGLAGAPGELFF. The CDR3, as DNA: TGCGCCAGCAGCTTGGGACTAGCGGGAGCCCCCGGGGAGCTGTTTTTT.

This clone was recorded once. This chain links TRBV28 with TRBJ1-3; D unclear. Germline CDR1 MDHEN, CDR2 SYDVKM. The CDR3 has 13 residues. Trimming left V 2 bases short and J 2 bases short, with 4 bases between. CDR3 in DNA: TGTGCCAGCAGTTTAGGCCCTGGAAACACCATATATTTT. It is translated as CASSLGPGNTIYF.

This clone turned up a few times. The V call is TRBV7-9, the J call TRBJ2-2; D possibly uses TRBD1 or TRBD2 (5 bases each). Germline V lookup: CDR1 SEHNR, CDR2 FQNEAQ (reference sequence). The V gene lost 5 bases and the J gene lost 2 bases, with 18 bases spanning the gap. The CDR3 length is 17 residues. The CDR3 DNA sequence: TGTGCCAGCAGCCGTGGGACCACTAATATCAACACCGGGGAGCTGTTTTTT. This sequence encodes CASSRGTTNINTGELFF.

This clone occurred a few times. The rearrangement uses TRBV2 and TRBJ1-2; D is uncertain. The V gene lost 5 bases and the J gene lost 6 bases, with 13 bases spanning the gap. There are 13 residues in the CDR3. Germline CDR1 is SNHLY and CDR2 is FYNNEI. CDR3 amino acids: CASSKPQVDGYTF. CDR3 DNA: TGTGCCAGCAGTAAACCTCAGGTCGATGGCTACACCTTC.

V usage is TRBV5-1 and J usage is TRBJ1-2; 9 bases match TRBD1. The CDR3 is 13 amino acids. J was trimmed by 13 bases and V by 4 bases; bases with no gene match: 11. Germline lookup yields CDR1 SGHRS and CDR2 YFSETQ. The CDR3 nucleotides are TGCGCCAGCAGCCCGCAGCGGGACAGGGACGCCACCTTC. It is translated as CASSPQRDRDATF. The complete variable domain, with remaining parts taken from reference TRBV5-1 and TRBJ1-2, reads KAGVTQTPRYLIKTRGQQVTLSCSPISGHRSVSWYQQTPGQGLQFLFEYFSETQRNKGNFPGRFSGRQFSNSRSEMNVSTLELGDSALYLCASSPQRDRDATFGSGTRLTVV.

The V and J genes are TRBV28 and TRBJ2-1; D is ambiguous. Between the trimmed V and J ends, which lost 4 bases and 8 bases, there was a span of 12 bases. CDR1 and CDR2 from the germline V gene are MDHEN and SYDVKM. The CDR3 is made up of 13 amino acids. The DNA for the CDR3 is TGTGCCAGCAGTTCGTCCGGGCGCGATGAGCAGTTCTTC. Translating gives CASSSSGRDEQFF.

This clone has only one observation. V is TRBV19 and J is TRBJ2-1, with 7 nucleotides matching TRBD1. Germline V gene sequence: CDR1 LNHDA, CDR2 SQIVND (reference sequence). The CDR3 consists of 14 residues. Trimming removed 3 bases from V and 2 bases from J; junction bases left unmatched: 1. DNA for the CDR3: TGTGCCAGTAGTATCGGGACAGCCTACAATGAGCAGTTCTTC. Translating gives CASSIGTAYNEQFF.

This chain connects TRBV11-3 to TRBJ2-3; D gene unclear. The CDR3 consists of 16 residues. Looked up from germline, CDR1 is SGHNT and CDR2 is YENEEA. Trimming shortened V by 0 bases and J by 0 bases, and 10 bases separated the two germline ends. The CDR3 DNA reads as TGTGCCAGCAGCTTAGACAGCAACCCTAGCACAGATACGCAGTATTTT. This codes for CASSLDSNPSTDTQYF.

V gene TRBV21-1 combines with J gene TRBJ2-1; the table's D gene call, TRBD2, was not cross checked with the DNA. TRBV21-1 is a documented pseudogene. The length of the CDR3 is 13 residues. The CDR3 DNA sequence: TGTGCCAGCAGCCCCCGCCGAGTCAATGAGCAGTTCTTC. Translating it yields CASSPRRVNEQFF.

This clone was seen a few times. At one end the junction does not follow the germline gene, possibly because of a read error. The gene calls are TRBV7-9 and TRBJ1-4; weak D call: TRBD1 (5 bases). The CDR3 spans 16 residues. The germline V gene has CDR1 SEHNR and CDR2 FQNEAQ (reference sequence). CDR3 amino acids: CASSLAGIGTNEKLFF. In DNA, the CDR3 is TGTGCCAGCAGCCTAGCAGGGATTGGAACTAATGAAAAACTGTTTTTT. The entire variable domain, with the rest obtained from reference TRBV7-9 and TRBJ1-4, is as follows: DTGVSQNPRHKITKRGQNVTFRCDPISEHNRLYWYRQTLGQGPEFLTYFQNEAQLEKSRLLSDRFSAERPKGSFSTLEIQRTEQGDSAMYLCASSLAGIGTNEKLFFGSGTQLSVL.

The J gene is TRBJ2-2, the V gene TRBV5-6; the D is unclear. CDR1 is SGHDT, CDR2 YYEEEE, per germline. V shed 2 bases and J shed 3 bases, with 14 bases lying between them. CDR3 length: 16 residues. DNA for the CDR3: TGTGCCAGCAGCTTTTTCCAGCCCGCGGACACCGGGGAGCTGTTTTTT. Its translation: CASSFFQPADTGELFF.

The rearrangement uses TRBV4-2 and TRBJ2-5; TRBD2 agrees at 9 bases. The germline V gene has CDR1 LGHNA and CDR2 YNFKEQ. The CDR3 length is 17 residues. With V trimmed by 1 base and J by 2 bases, 8 bases remained unmatched. CDR3 bases: TGTGCCAGCAGCCAAGGGGGGGCTAGCGGGACTCAAGAGACCCAGTACTTC. It translates to CASSQGGASGTQETQYF.

V is TRBV9 and J is TRBJ2-3, with D hard to call. Trimming shortened V by 0 bases and J by 8 bases, and 10 bases separated the two germline ends. The CDR3 has 13 amino acids. Germline V CDR1 and CDR2: SGDLS, YYNGEE. This CDR3 is CASSVGAVGTQYF. The CDR3 DNA follows: TGTGCCAGCAGCGTAGGGGCGGTGGGTACGCAGTATTTT.

V is TRBV7-3 and J is TRBJ1-6, with D tentatively TRBD1 (5 bases). The CDR3 length is 13 residues. The V end was cut by 5 bases, the J end by 10 bases, with 12 bases between. Germline V gene data show CDR1 as SGHTA and CDR2 as FQGTGA. This CDR3 is CASSALWGSPLHF. The CDR3 DNA is TGTGCCAGCAGCGCCCTCTGGGGGTCACCCCTCCACTTT.

The V gene is TRBV5-4, the J gene TRBJ2-3; weak D call: TRBD2 (6 bases). Germline CDR1 reads SGHNT; CDR2 reads YYREEE (reference sequence). The CDR3 runs 14 residues. The V and J ends lost 10 bases and 2 bases respectively, with 17 bases between them. CDR3 sequence (DNA): TGTGCCGCGAACCGGGACTTGAACACAGATACGCAGTATTTT. The encoded protein is CAANRDLNTDTQYF.